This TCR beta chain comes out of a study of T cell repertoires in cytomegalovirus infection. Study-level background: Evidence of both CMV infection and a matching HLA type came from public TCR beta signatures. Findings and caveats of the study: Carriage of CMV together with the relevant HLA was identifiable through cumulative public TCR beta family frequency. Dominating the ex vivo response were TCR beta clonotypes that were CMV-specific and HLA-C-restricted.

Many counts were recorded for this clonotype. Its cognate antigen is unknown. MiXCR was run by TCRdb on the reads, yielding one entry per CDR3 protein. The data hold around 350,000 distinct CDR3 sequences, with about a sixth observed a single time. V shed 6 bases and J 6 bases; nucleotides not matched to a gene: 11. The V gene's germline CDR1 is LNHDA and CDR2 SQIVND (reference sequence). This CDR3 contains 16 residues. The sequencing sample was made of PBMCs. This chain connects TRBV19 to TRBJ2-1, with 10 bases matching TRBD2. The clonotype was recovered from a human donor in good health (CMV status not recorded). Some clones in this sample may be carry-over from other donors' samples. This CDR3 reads CASRRFASGSVNEQFF. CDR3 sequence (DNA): TGTGCCAGTAGGAGATTTGCTAGCGGGAGCGTCAATGAGCAGTTCTTC.